Below, 21 T cell receptor beta chains from the same sample are listed, as sequenced in a study of CD8+ T cells in alopecia areata. Treatment described: oral pan-JAK inhibitor, 5-10 mg twice daily. The authors extracted RNA and reverse transcribed it into cDNA as the sequencing template. Method: immunoSEQ multiplex PCR; TCRdb's copy keeps in-frame clones and lacks some. The data contain 150,000 to 200,000 clones, around 60% of them singletons. The sequencing used CD4+ T cells sorted from blood, collected between weeks 47 and 50, from a patient treated with tofacitinib. The receptor source for this set is a human donor with alopecia areata.

V usage is TRBV7-9 and J usage is TRBJ1-1; unclear D gene. The length of the CDR3 is 12 residues. CDR1 and CDR2 from the germline V gene are SEHNR and FQNEAQ (reference sequence). V was shortened by 3 bases and J by 3 bases, with 5 bases between the two germline ends. Here the CDR3 reads CASSLTHTEAFF. CDR3 bases: TGTGCCAGCAGCTTGACACACACTGAAGCTTTCTTT.

The chain recombines TRBV30 with TRBJ1-2, with 9 nucleotides matching TRBD1. V dropped 4 bases and J dropped 6; count of bases not matched to a gene: 6. The germline gives CDR1 GTSNPN, CDR2 SVGIG (reference sequence). The CDR3 extends over 13 amino acids. CDR3 sequence (DNA): TGTGCCTGGAACCGGGACAGGGAAAATGGCTACACCTTC. Its translation is CAWNRDRENGYTF.

J is TRBJ1-2 and V is TRBV25-1, with unresolved D. This CDR3 contains 14 residues. The ends were cut back, 0 bases at V and 7 bases at J, with 12 bases in the middle. Germline lookup yields CDR1 MGHDK and CDR2 SYGVNS. As DNA, the CDR3 is TGTGCCAGCAGTGAATATCTGGGTAAAGGTGGCTACACCTTC. It translates to CASSEYLGKGGYTF.

The CDR3 region has the DNA TGCGCCAGCGGAGACCCTTCTGAAGCTTTCTTT. This codes for CASGDPSEAFF. The genes are TRBV10-2 and TRBJ1-1; D not resolved. The germline CDR1 and CDR2 sequences are WSHSY and SAAADI. V lost 8 bases, J lost 6 bases, and 10 bases lay in between. CDR3 size: 11 residues.

This chain's CDR3 is CASSLASGGAMETQYF. CDR3 coding DNA: TGTGCCAGCAGCTTGGCTAGCGGGGGGGCAATGGAGACCCAGTACTTC. V usage is TRBV5-5 and J usage is TRBJ2-5; 12 bases match TRBD2. Germline V lookup: CDR1 SGHKS, CDR2 YYEKEE (reference sequence). V lost 0 bases, J lost 5 bases, and 5 bases stayed unmatched. This CDR3 is 16 amino acids long.

The CDR3 DNA is TGTGCCAGCAGTGAGGTTTCCTACGAGCAGTACTTC. Its protein product is CASSEVSYEQYF. The chain couples TRBV2 to TRBJ2-7; D remains ambiguous. The CDR3 spans 12 residues. V was clipped by 3 bases and J by 1 base, with 4 bases between them. Per germline, CDR1 SNHLY and CDR2 FYNNEI.

V gene TRBV25-1 combines with J gene TRBJ2-7, with D perhaps TRBD2 (6 bases). V was clipped by 6 bases and J by 7 bases, with 10 bases between them. Germline values: CDR1 MGHDK, CDR2 SYGVNS. The CDR3 runs 11 residues. The CDR3 protein is CASSMEGEQYF. The CDR3 nucleotides read TGTGCCAGCAGCATGGAGGGGGAGCAGTACTTC.

The rearrangement joins TRBV9 to TRBJ1-1; D not resolved. The germline gives CDR1 SGDLS, CDR2 YYNGEE. The CDR3 contains 14 residues. V dropped 5 bases and J dropped 3 bases, with 14 bases sitting between them. CDR3 loop: CASRGPGIHTEAFF. In nucleotides, the CDR3 is TGTGCCAGCAGGGGCCCGGGGATCCACACTGAAGCTTTCTTT.

The chain has TRBV5-1 and TRBJ1-1, with no clear D. The germline CDR1 and CDR2 sequences are SGHRS and YFSETQ. Trimming left V 4 bases short and J 1 base short, with 11 bases between. The CDR3 sequence is 14 residues long. CDR3 amino acids: CASSGQTTNTEAFF. The CDR3 DNA follows: TGCGCCAGCAGCGGGCAGACGACGAACACTGAAGCTTTCTTT.

This sequence joins TRBV5-1 and TRBJ2-3; 8 bases map to TRBD2. The J segment lost 3 bases and the V segment lost 4 bases, leaving 4 bases of the junction unmatched. In germline, CDR1 is SGHRS, CDR2 YFSETQ. The length of the CDR3 is 14 residues. In nucleotides, the CDR3 is TGCGCCAGCAGCATTAGCGGGGTGACAGATACGCAGTATTTT. Encoded protein: CASSISGVTDTQYF. Combining the CDR3 with reference TRBV5-1 and TRBJ2-3 gives the whole variable domain KAGVTQTPRYLIKTRGQQVTLSCSPISGHRSVSWYQQTPGQGLQFLFEYFSETQRNKGNFPGRFSGRQFSNSRSEMNVSTLELGDSALYLCASSISGVTDTQYFGPGTRLTVL.

The genes are TRBV30 and TRBJ1-2; no clear D gene. Germline loops: CDR1 GTSNPN, CDR2 SVGIG (reference sequence). V shed 0 bases and J shed 7 bases, with 6 bases lying between them. The CDR3 covers 11 residues. CDR3 amino acids: CAWSVVAGYTF. CDR3 in DNA: TGTGCCTGGAGTGTTGTGGCTGGCTACACCTTC.

This chain joins TRBV14 and TRBJ1-6, with D uncertain. Germline CDR1 and CDR2: SGHDN and FVKESK. The CDR3 is 19 amino acids. V lost 0 bases, J lost 9 bases, and 24 bases lay in between. CDR3 sequence reads: CASSQDFGWNQKLSSPLHF. The CDR3 nucleotides read TGTGCCAGCAGCCAAGATTTTGGGTGGAATCAGAAGTTAAGTTCACCCCTCCACTTT.

This chain connects TRBV29-1 to TRBJ1-1, with 7 bases fitting TRBD1. Trimming cost V 7 bases and J 5 bases; bases outside gene matches: 10. This CDR3 has 13 amino acids. The germline CDR1 and CDR2 sequences are SQVTM and ANQGSEA. The CDR3 spells CSAAEQQGTEAFF. The CDR3 DNA reads as TGCAGCGCCGCGGAACAACAGGGGACTGAAGCTTTCTTT.

The chain couples TRBV6-6 to TRBJ2-7; 14 bases agree with TRBD2. This CDR3 contains 15 residues. V lost 6 bases and J lost 3; bases outside the gene matches: 4. Germline V gives CDR1 MNHNY, CDR2 SVGAGI (reference sequence). In DNA, the CDR3 is TGTGCCAGCAGCGACGGGACTAGCGGGAGCTACGAGCAGTACTTC. Residues: CASSDGTSGSYEQYF.

V is TRBV10-2 and J is TRBJ2-5, with no clear D. The V end lost 4 bases, the J end lost 1 base, and 7 bases lay between the germline ends. The CDR3 has 13 amino acids. Germline-derived CDR1 and CDR2 are WSHSY and SAAADI. CDR3 sequence reads: CASSGRSQETQYF. In DNA, the CDR3 is TGCGCCAGCAGTGGCAGGAGCCAAGAGACCCAGTACTTC.

The rearrangement links TRBV7-6 to TRBJ2-7, with D tentatively TRBD2 (5 bases). The CDR3 sequence is 13 residues long. Germline V gives CDR1 SGHVS, CDR2 FNYEAQ. V lost 5 bases and J 4 bases, leaving 12 bases between the germline ends. CDR3 residues: CASSPNGEYEQYF. The CDR3 DNA follows: TGTGCCAGCAGCCCGAACGGGGAATACGAGCAGTACTTC. The entire variable domain, with the rest obtained from reference TRBV7-6 and TRBJ2-7, is as follows: GAGVSQSPRYKVTKRGQDVALRCDPISGHVSLYWYRQALGQGPEFLTYFNYEAQQDKSGLPNDRFSAERPEGSISTLTIQRTEQRDSAMYRCASSPNGEYEQYFGPGTRLTVT.

This chain joins TRBV5-1 and TRBJ2-5, with a possible D match to TRBD2 (6 bases). The germline V gene encodes CDR1 SGHRS and CDR2 YFSETQ. This CDR3 is built from 16 residues. V lost 3 bases and J lost 4, with 19 bases in between. In DNA form, the CDR3 reads TGCGCCAGCAGCTCCCTCGCGTCTAGCGCGATAGAGACCCAGTACTTC. Protein product: CASSSLASSAIETQYF.

This clone came up many times. The chain combines TRBV7-8 with TRBJ2-5, with 8 nucleotides matching TRBD1. This CDR3 contains 13 residues. From germline, CDR1 is SGHVS and CDR2 FQNEAQ. The V gene end was trimmed by 5 bases and the J gene end by 8 bases; junction bases not matched to a gene: 7. CDR3 region: CASSPSTGETQYF. CDR3 bases: TGTGCCAGCAGCCCCTCGACAGGGGAAACCCAGTACTTC.

The CDR3 DNA follows: TGTGCCAGCAGTACCGGACAGCCTAATGAAAAACTGTTTTTT. Translation gives CASSTGQPNEKLFF. The chain combines TRBV28 with TRBJ1-4; weak D call: TRBD1 (6 bases). Germline V gene sequence: CDR1 MDHEN, CDR2 SYDVKM. Trimming removed 5 bases from V and 3 bases from J, with 10 bases in between. The CDR3 extends over 14 amino acids.

This clone was observed a few times. The genes are TRBV20-1 and TRBJ2-3; D is undetermined. The CDR3 is made up of 10 amino acids. V shed 4 bases and J shed 2 bases, with 1 base lying between them. Germline CDR1 DFQATT, CDR2 SNEGSKA (reference sequence). The CDR3 spells CSANTDTQYF. The CDR3 DNA sequence: TGCAGTGCTAACACAGATACGCAGTATTTT.

The chain uses TRBV25-1 and TRBJ2-7; weak D call: TRBD2 (5 bases). The CDR3 runs to 12 residues. Deletions cut 4 bases from V and 7 bases from J, with 11 bases between. The germline CDR1 and CDR2 sequences are MGHDK and SYGVNS. The CDR3 protein is CASSALAKEQYF. Written as DNA, the CDR3 is TGTGCCAGCAGTGCGTTAGCGAAGGAGCAGTACTTC.